These 32 T cell receptor beta chains originate from one sample sequenced in a study of tumor-infiltrating lymphocytes in oesophageal squamous cell carcinoma. TCRdb ran MiXCR on the PCR reads and lists one entry per CDR3 protein. This table holds under 15,000 distinct CDR3 sequences, 51% found once. Source material: blood. The source is a female donor with esophageal squamous cell carcinoma.

This clonotype was seen repeatedly, ten times or more. The chain uses TRBV6-1 and TRBJ1-5, with 9 bases that match TRBD1. The V gene's germline CDR1 is MNHNS and CDR2 SASEGT. The CDR3 covers 15 residues. The V segment lost 2 bases and the J segment 7 bases; nucleotides outside the gene matches: 6. CDR3 sequence reads: CASSETQGARQPQHF. Here the CDR3 DNA reads TGTGCCAGCAGTGAAACACAGGGGGCTAGGCAGCCCCAGCATTTT.

The J gene is TRBJ2-1, the V gene TRBV12-5; D perhaps matches TRBD2 (5 bases). CDR1 and CDR2 from the germline V gene are LGHNT and FRNRAP. The CDR3 is 17 amino acids. V was clipped by 1 base and J by 0 bases, with 13 bases between them. The CDR3: CASGLAPPGYSYNEQFF. The CDR3 bases are TGTGCTAGTGGTTTGGCACCCCCGGGGTACTCCTACAATGAGCAGTTCTTC.

This rearrangement joins TRBV9 to TRBJ2-1; a possible D gene is TRBD1 (7 bases). V was trimmed by 2 bases and J by 7 bases, leaving 16 bases between them. The CDR3 has 15 amino acids. Looked up from germline, CDR1 is SGDLS and CDR2 is YYNGEE. CDR3 nucleotides: TGTGCCAGCAGCGTGCAGGGGGGCGGGATGAATGAGCAGTTCTTC. This gives the protein CASSVQGGGMNEQFF. Full variable domain (outside the CDR3, taken from reference TRBV9 and TRBJ2-1): DSGVTQTPKHLITATGQRVTLRCSPRSGDLSVYWYQQSLDQGLQFLIQYYNGEERAKGNILERFSAQQFPDLHSELNLSSLELGDSALYFCASSVQGGGMNEQFFGPGTRLTVL.

The chain has TRBV7-2 and TRBJ2-1; TRBD2 matches at 7 bases. This CDR3 has 15 residues. The V segment lost 5 bases and the J segment 1 base; nucleotides outside the gene matches: 5. Germline V CDR1 and CDR2: SGHTA, FQGNSA. The CDR3 protein is CASSPTSVSYNEQFF. In nucleotides, the CDR3 is TGTGCCAGCAGCCCTACTAGCGTATCCTACAATGAGCAGTTCTTC. Filled out from reference TRBV7-2 and TRBJ2-1, the complete variable domain reads GAGVSQSPSNKVTEKGKDVELRCDPISGHTALYWYRQSLGQGLEFLIYFQGNSAPDKSGLPSDRFSAERTGGSVSTLTIQRTQQEDSAVYLCASSPTSVSYNEQFFGPGTRLTVL.

The V call is TRBV12-3 or TRBV12-4, the J call TRBJ2-1, with D perhaps matching TRBD2 (5 bases). The end of the DNA fits TRBJ2-7 better, so the J call may be wrong. This CDR3 region has 14 residues. CDR3 coding DNA: TGTGCCAGCAGTCTACTAGTCCTTTCGGGGGAGCAGTACTTC. Translating it yields CASSLLVLSGEQYF.

By sample fraction, this clonotype is medium-sized. The J gene is TRBJ2-4, the V gene TRBV28; D gene ambiguous. The CDR3 extends over 23 amino acids. CDR1 and CDR2 from the germline V gene are MDHEN and SYDVKM. Trimming stripped 1 base from V and 0 bases from J, with 31 bases between. The CDR3: CASSLLGWFRFKDPYLAKNIQYF. The CDR3 DNA reads TGTGCCAGCAGTTTATTGGGTTGGTTTCGGTTCAAAGATCCCTATTTAGCCAAAAACATTCAGTACTTC. Full variable domain (outside the CDR3, taken from reference TRBV28 and TRBJ2-4): DVKVTQSSRYLVKRTGEKVFLECVQDMDHENMFWYRQDPGLGLRLIYFSYDVKMKEKGDIPEGYSVSREKKERFSLILESASTNQTSMYLCASSLLGWFRFKDPYLAKNIQYFGAGTRLSVL.

The CDR3 here is CASRDGDKNIQYF. CDR3 in DNA: TGTGCCAGCAGAGACGGAGACAAAAACATTCAGTACTTC. The chain has TRBV6-1 and TRBJ2-5; D is undetermined. The end of the DNA fits TRBJ2-4 better, so the J call may be wrong. The CDR3 runs 13 residues. The germline V gene encodes CDR1 MNHNS and CDR2 SASEGT.

The rearrangement joins TRBV11-2 to TRBJ2-1, with TRBD2 matching over 9 bases. Germline assignment: CDR1 SGHAT and CDR2 FQNNGV. CDR3 size: 14 residues. J gave up 6 bases and V 1 base, and 1 base lay outside the gene matches. The CDR3 DNA is TGTGCCAGCAGCTTAGTGACTAGCGGCAATGAGCAGTTCTTC. It is translated as CASSLVTSGNEQFF.

J is TRBJ2-7 and V is TRBV7-2, with 8 positions matching TRBD1. The CDR3 is 15 amino acids. V lost 2 bases, J lost 4 bases, and 7 bases stayed unmatched. In germline, CDR1 is SGHTA, CDR2 FQGNSA. CDR3 loop: CASSLPGQVKYEQYF. The DNA for the CDR3 is TGTGCCAGCAGCTTACCGGGACAGGTAAAATACGAGCAGTACTTC.

This clonotype is categorized as medium-sized. The DNA for the CDR3 is TGTGCCAGCAGCTTAGGGGACAGTCTTTCACCCCTCCACTTT. This codes for CASSLGDSLSPLHF. The chain joins TRBV11-3 to TRBJ1-6, with 7 bases identical to TRBD1. Per germline, CDR1 SGHNT and CDR2 YENEEA. CDR3 length equals 14 residues. The ends lost 1 base at V and 9 bases at J; junction bases unmatched: 3.

The gene calls are TRBV2 and TRBJ2-1; no clear D gene. The CDR3 consists of 11 residues. Trimming pared 5 bases from V and 10 bases from J, leaving 9 bases between. Germline V gives CDR1 SNHLY, CDR2 FYNNEI. In DNA, the CDR3 is TGTGCCAGCAGTATAACCTACGAGCAGTTCTTC. Translated: CASSITYEQFF.

This chain links TRBV12-5 with TRBJ2-7; TRBD2 might be the D (6 bases). CDR1 is LGHNT, CDR2 FRNRAP, per germline. This CDR3 is built from 12 residues. As DNA, the CDR3 is TGTGCCGATCGGGACTGGCCCTACGAGCAGTACTTC. Encoded protein: CADRDWPYEQYF.

This clonotype counts as medium-sized. This chain joins TRBV7-9 and TRBJ1-1; possible D gene TRBD1, 5 bases. Looked up from germline, CDR1 is SEHNR and CDR2 is FQNEAQ (reference sequence). Between the trimmed V and J ends, which lost 2 bases and 5 bases, there was a span of 12 bases. The CDR3 loop spans 14 amino acids. CDR3 region: CASSLYTGGTEAFF. CDR3 in DNA: TGTGCCAGCAGCTTATATACGGGGGGGACTGAAGCTTTCTTT. The variable domain in full, with the rest retrieved from reference TRBV7-9 and TRBJ1-1, is DTGVSQNPRHKITKRGQNVTFRCDPISEHNRLYWYRQTLGQGPEFLTYFQNEAQLEKSRLLSDRFSAERPKGSFSTLEIQRTEQGDSAMYLCASSLYTGGTEAFFGQGTRLTVV.

The chain couples TRBV2 to TRBJ2-5; D is ambiguous. The J call is in doubt because the DNA end fits TRBJ2-7 better. This CDR3 region has 12 residues. Per germline, CDR1 SNHLY and CDR2 FYNNEI. The CDR3 loop is CASSEISYEQYF. CDR3 in DNA: TGTGCCAGCAGTGAAATCAGCTACGAGCAGTACTTC.

The genes are TRBV7-3 and TRBJ2-3; 12 bases are a match to TRBD2. The CDR3 extends over 15 amino acids. Germline V gene sequence: CDR1 SGHTA, CDR2 FQGTGA. V was clipped by 5 bases and J by 6 bases; unmatched bases: 6. The CDR3 protein is CASSPLAGGMDTQYF. The CDR3 DNA follows: TGTGCCAGCAGCCCACTAGCGGGGGGCATGGATACGCAGTATTTT. The full variable domain, in which reference TRBV7-3 and TRBJ2-3 provide the parts outside the CDR3, is GAGVSQTPSNKVTEKGKYVELRCDPISGHTALYWYRQSLGQGPEFLIYFQGTGAADDSGLPNDRFFAVRPEGSVSTLKIQRTERGDSAVYLCASSPLAGGMDTQYFGPGTRLTVL.

This clonotype came up many times. This chain joins TRBV2 and TRBJ2-3; D not certain. Germline V lookup: CDR1 SNHLY, CDR2 FYNNEI. The CDR3 is made up of 13 amino acids. V gave up 6 bases and J gave up 4 bases, with 11 bases separating them. The DNA for the CDR3 is TGTGCCAGCAGCTTAAACGTGGCAGATACGCAGTATTTT. It translates to CASSLNVADTQYF.

In this sample, this clonotype turned up once. The gene calls are TRBV28 and TRBJ2-1, with a possible D match to TRBD2 (6 bases). Trimming took off 5 bases at V and 7 bases at J, with 15 bases between the two ends. The germline CDR1 and CDR2 sequences are MDHEN and SYDVKM. The CDR3 covers 14 residues. In DNA, the CDR3 is TGTGCCAGCAGTGTAATAGGGAGCGGGAATGAGCAGTTCTTC. Amino acids: CASSVIGSGNEQFF. Full variable domain (outside the CDR3, taken from reference TRBV28 and TRBJ2-1): DVKVTQSSRYLVKRTGEKVFLECVQDMDHENMFWYRQDPGLGLRLIYFSYDVKMKEKGDIPEGYSVSREKKERFSLILESASTNQTSMYLCASSVIGSGNEQFFGPGTRLTVL.

V gene TRBV7-2 combines with J gene TRBJ2-7, with 8 positions matching TRBD2. This CDR3 spans 13 amino acids. Losses at the gene ends were 4 bases for V and 5 bases for J; bases not matched to a gene: 4. Germline CDR1 and CDR2: SGHTA and FQGNSA. The CDR3: CASSSGSGNEQYF. DNA of the CDR3: TGTGCCAGCAGCTCGGGTAGCGGGAACGAGCAGTACTTC.

Comments on this clonotype: Since the CDR3 does not end with the conserved phenylalanine or tryptophan, this likely comes from a read error. It is unclear where the CDR3 begins or ends on the DNA, so no DNA is shown, and the CDR3 is as TCRdb lists it. The chain combines TRBV10-1 with TRBJ1-1; the table calls TRBD1, which could not be checked here. Germline CDR1 and CDR2: WNHNN and SYGVQD (reference sequence). The CDR3 spans 18 residues, counting both ends. The CDR3 loop reads CASSPRSRKNKRPSTSAP.

The rearrangement uses TRBV7-2 and TRBJ2-2, with 11 bases that match TRBD1. J lost 6 bases, V lost 5 bases, and 2 bases had no gene match. In germline, CDR1 is SGHTA, CDR2 FQGNSA. This CDR3 has 14 residues. Here the CDR3 DNA reads TGTGCCAGCAGCATGGGACAGGGGGCCGGGGAGCTGTTTTTT. It encodes CASSMGQGAGELFF.

A note on this clonotype: This likely comes from a read error, as the CDR3 has no conserved phenylalanine or tryptophan at its end. Because the CDR3's place on the DNA is in doubt, the DNA is left out and the CDR3 is given as listed by TCRdb. The genes are TRBV24-1 and TRBJ2-6; the table's TRBD1 call for D was not verified on the DNA. The CDR3 has 17 residues if both end residues are counted. From germline, CDR1 is KGHDR and CDR2 SFDVKD. CDR3 sequence: CATSGTGRDRGLSVLRR.

V is TRBV11-1 and J is TRBJ2-5, with 8 bases matching TRBD1. The end of the DNA fits TRBJ2-7 better, so the J call may be wrong. The CDR3 is 15 amino acids. Germline V lookup: CDR1 SGHAT, CDR2 FQDESV (reference sequence). CDR3 sequence: CASSDRGIGVYEQYF. The CDR3 bases are TGTGCCAGCAGTGACAGGGGTATAGGGGTCTACGAGCAGTACTTC.

In its sample, this clonotype ranks as medium-sized. J is TRBJ2-3 and V is TRBV6-1; D not certain. This CDR3 is built from 12 residues. Germline CDR1 and CDR2: MNHNS and SASEGT. V was clipped by 5 bases and J by 10 bases, with 13 bases between them. Here the CDR3 DNA reads TGTGCCAGCAGTTATTTAGGCGGATCGCAGTATTTT. It translates to CASSYLGGSQYF.

This chain connects TRBV7-2 to TRBJ2-4, with 8 bases lining up with TRBD2. The junction had 4 bases not matched to a gene; V was cut back by 5 bases and J by 13 bases. Germline V gene sequence: CDR1 SGHTA, CDR2 FQGNSA. CDR3 length: 11 amino acids. CDR3 loop: CASSRGGEQYF. The CDR3 region has the DNA TGTGCCAGCAGCCGGGGGGGAGAGCAGTACTTC. The whole variable domain, remainder taken from reference TRBV7-2 and TRBJ2-4, is GAGVSQSPSNKVTEKGKDVELRCDPISGHTALYWYRQSLGQGLEFLIYFQGNSAPDKSGLPSDRFSAERTGGSVSTLTIQRTQQEDSAVYLCASSRGGEQYFGAGTRLSVL.

The chain uses TRBV7-2 and TRBJ2-3, with TRBD2 identical over 8 bases. The J call may be incorrect, as the DNA end agrees better with TRBJ2-1. Per germline, CDR1 SGHTA and CDR2 FQGNSA. CDR3 length: 15 amino acids. This chain's CDR3 is CASSLASGVYNEQFF. The CDR3 nucleotides are TGTGCCAGCAGCTTAGCTAGCGGGGTATACAATGAGCAGTTCTTC.

Worth noting for this clonotype: Since no conserved phenylalanine or tryptophan closes the CDR3, a read error is the likely cause. No DNA is shown, since the ends of the CDR3 on it are uncertain; the CDR3 is the one TCRdb lists. This chain connects TRBV10-2 to TRBJ2-5; the D call of TRBD1 is as the table states it, not checked on the DNA. The CDR3 is 17 amino acids long, termini counted. The germline V gene has CDR1 WSHSY and CDR2 SAAADI. CDR3 loop: CASKKQGARGYGYTFGS.

This clonotype was counted ten times or more. This may be a read error, as it is one base from a much larger clone. The J gene is TRBJ2-7, the V gene TRBV7-9; 7 nucleotides agree with TRBD1. The germline CDR1 and CDR2 sequences are SEHNR and FQNEAQ (reference sequence). V lost 4 bases to trimming and J lost 7 bases; unmatched junction nucleotides: 16. This CDR3 has 16 residues. CDR3 sequence reads: CASSYRGQRGYNEQYF. CDR3 DNA: TGTGCCAGCAGCTACCGGGGACAGAGGGGTTACAATGAGCAGTACTTC. Supplemented by reference TRBV7-9 and TRBJ2-7, the full variable domain reads DTGVSQNPRHKITKRGQNVTFRCDPISEHNRLYWYRQTLGQGPEFLTYFQNEAQLEKSRLLSDRFSAERPKGSFSTLEIQRTEQGDSAMYLCASSYRGQRGYNEQYFGPGTRLTVT.

This clonotype was seen only a few times. The chain uses TRBV7-6 and TRBJ2-3; 7 positions match TRBD1. The CDR3 spans 14 residues. Germline V lookup: CDR1 SGHVS, CDR2 FNYEAQ. The junction had 7 bases not matched to a gene; V was cut back by 6 bases and J by 4 bases. In DNA form, the CDR3 reads TGTGCCAGCAGTTGGGACAGTTATGCAGATACGCAGTATTTT. Translated: CASSWDSYADTQYF.

By proportion, this clonotype is medium-sized. The chain combines TRBV5-8 with TRBJ2-5; D gene uncertain. The V gene lost 4 bases and the J gene lost 5 bases, with 15 bases spanning the gap. Germline assignment: CDR1 SGHTS and CDR2 YDEGEE. The CDR3 spans 14 residues. CDR3 in DNA: TGTGCCAGCAGCCCCGGATCGCTTGGGGAGACCCAGTACTTC. Translated: CASSPGSLGETQYF. The full variable domain, with the rest looked up from reference TRBV5-8 and TRBJ2-5, is EAGVTQSPTHLIKTRGQQATLRCSPISGHTSVYWYQQALGLGLQFLLWYDEGEERNRGNFPPRFSGRQFPNYSSELNVNALELEDSALYLCASSPGSLGETQYFGPGTRLLVL.

CDR3 nucleotides: TGTGCCAGCAGCTTAACAGGGGTAGATACGCAGTACTTC. It is translated as CASSLTGVDTQYF. The chain carries TRBV7-3 and TRBJ2-5; D perhaps matches TRBD1 (5 bases). CDR1 is SGHTA, CDR2 FQGTGA, per germline. With 0 bases removed from V and 11 bases from J, the gap between germline ends came to 13 bases. This CDR3 comprises 13 residues. Full variable domain (remainder filled in from reference TRBV7-3 and TRBJ2-5): GAGVSQTPSNKVTEKGKYVELRCDPISGHTALYWYRQSLGQGPEFLIYFQGTGAADDSGLPNDRFFAVRPEGSVSTLKIQRTERGDSAVYLCASSLTGVDTQYFGPGTRLLVL.

This clonotype is deemed medium-sized. The CDR3 nucleotides are TGTGCCAGCAGCTTAGCCCTCCCCGGGACTGGAAACACCATATATTTT. It yields the protein CASSLALPGTGNTIYF. V usage is TRBV7-2 and J usage is TRBJ1-3; D unclear. The V gene lost 0 bases and the J gene lost 2 bases, with 11 bases spanning the gap. CDR1 is SGHTA, CDR2 FQGNSA, per germline. The CDR3 loop spans 16 amino acids.

This clonotype was recorded at least ten times. A read error may be the cause here, since a much bigger clone is one base away. The chain joins TRBV6-2 or TRBV6-3 to TRBJ2-5; tentatively, D is TRBD1 or TRBD2 (5 bases each). CDR3 length: 15 amino acids. V dropped 7 bases and J dropped 11 bases, with 26 bases sitting between them. Looked up from germline, CDR1 is MNHEY and CDR2 is SVGEGT. The CDR3 region has the DNA TGTGCCAGCATTTTTTCCCGGGACCCCTACAATGAGCAGTACTTC. Its translation is CASIFSRDPYNEQYF.